The clone carrying this T cell receptor beta chain appeared a few times. This entry comes from a study of T cells in Graves' hyperthyroidism and ophthalmopathy. Each patient was aged 18 to 65 and had newly diagnosed hyperthyroidism of under 2 months' duration. RNA transcripts provided the source from which TCR beta CDR3 regions were amplified. The TCR CDR3 first-round RT-PCR relied on the HTBI primer set. MiXCR was run by TCRdb on the multiplex PCR reads, yielding one entry per CDR3 protein. This table has 750,000 to 950,000 distinct CDR3 sequences, approximately 40% appearing once. Looked up from germline, CDR1 is SGHTA and CDR2 is FQGTGA. Trimming removed 4 bases at V and 2 bases at J, with 16 bases between. The CDR3 runs to 16 residues.

The receptor comes from a man in his late teens or twenties with Graves' hyperthyroidism. The V and J genes are TRBV7-3 and TRBJ2-3; D gene ambiguous. The source material was blood. The CDR3, as DNA: TGTGCCAGCAGCTACCAGGCCAGCACGGACACAGATACGCAGTATTTT. Residues: CASSYQASTDTDTQYF.